This T cell receptor (beta chain) was retrieved from a study of T cells in women clearing cervical HPV infection. Study information: Case blood drawn at lesion detection; control blood after infection cleared. With HLA typing for only a few women, HLA confounding remains possible.

Genomic DNA, averaging 1200 ng per sample, yielded TCR beta CDR3 via immunoSEQ. Using immunoSEQ multiplex PCR, the repertoire was profiled, and TCRdb retains in-frame clones only, with some absent. The repertoire table contains about 35,000 clones. Of note for this clone: The read terminates 3 residues before the CDR3 end, so the remaining end is supplied by the germline J gene.

The CDR3 has 17 amino acids. The trim removed 0 bases at V and 6 bases at J, leaving 12 bases unmatched. Per the germline V gene, CDR1 is SQVTM and CDR2 is ANQGSEA. The sequence came from a woman aged 18-70 years with a cervical HPV16 infection that either progressed to CIN3+ or cleared (not recorded which). Sequencing used blood buffy coat. V and J are TRBV29-1 and TRBJ2-3, with TRBD2 identical over 10 bases. The CDR3 here is CSVEEWESGRATDTQYF. CDR3 DNA, as far as it was read: TGCAGCGTTGAAGAATGGGAAAGCGGGAGGGCCACGGATACG.